A single sample gave rise to the 25 T cell receptor beta chains below, sequenced in a study of T cells in Graves' hyperthyroidism and ophthalmopathy. There were TCR beta CDR3 regions amplified from RNA transcripts. The HTBI primer set drove a first-round RT-PCR of the TCR CDR3. TCRdb re-derived calls from the multiplex PCR reads in MiXCR, one entry per CDR3 protein. The sample yields around 540,000 distinct CDR3 sequences, 16% seen once. Material: blood. These receptors were taken from a woman in her 30s with Graves' ophthalmopathy.

In this sample, this clonotype turned up many times. The chain has TRBV7-3 and TRBJ2-3; 7 positions match TRBD1. Germline trimming cut 2 bases from V and 2 bases from J; bases unmatched to any gene: 7. The germline CDR1 and CDR2 sequences are SGHTA and FQGTGA. The CDR3 has 16 residues. As DNA, the CDR3 is TGTGCCAGCAGCTTAGCAAAACAGGGGCCCACAGATACGCAGTATTTT. It codes for CASSLAKQGPTDTQYF.

There are many counts of this clonotype. The genes are TRBV5-6 and TRBJ2-7, with TRBD1 as a possible D gene (7 bases). The CDR3 runs 15 residues. Trimming took off 4 bases at V and 4 bases at J, with 18 bases between the two ends. Germline CDR1 reads SGHDT; CDR2 reads YYEEEE. The CDR3 reads CASSGNPTGRYEQYF. CDR3 sequence (DNA): TGTGCCAGCAGCGGCAATCCGACAGGGAGGTACGAGCAGTACTTC.

The V and J genes are TRBV4-3 and TRBJ2-6; 7 nucleotides line up with TRBD1. The junction had 7 bases not matched to a gene; V was cut back by 4 bases and J by 4 bases. Germline CDR1 and CDR2: LGHNA and YSLEER. The CDR3 runs to 16 residues. Written as DNA, the CDR3 is TGCGCCAGCAGCCCAGAGACAGGGTACGGGGCCAACGTCCTGACTTTC. Encoded protein: CASSPETGYGANVLTF.

This clonotype was seen ten or more times. The J gene is TRBJ2-5, the V gene TRBV12-3 or TRBV12-4, with unresolved D. Trimming left V 3 bases short and J 5 bases short, with 10 bases between. This CDR3 has 13 residues. The CDR3 here is CASSLVLSETQYF. The CDR3 DNA is TGTGCCAGCAGTTTGGTGTTGTCCGAGACCCAGTACTTC.

V usage is TRBV19 and J usage is TRBJ1-5, with 9 positions matching TRBD1. The CDR3 runs to 15 residues. The ends lost 8 bases at V and 4 bases at J; junction bases unmatched: 9. The germline gives CDR1 LNHDA, CDR2 SQIVND (reference sequence). CDR3 protein: CASLSGTGSNQPQHF. DNA for the CDR3: TGTGCCAGTCTGTCCGGGACAGGGAGTAATCAGCCCCAGCATTTT.

This clonotype appeared a few times. The final CDR3 position lacks the conserved phenylalanine or tryptophan, pointing to a likely read error. The V call is TRBV28, the J call TRBJ2-7; D is uncertain. Trimming took 3 bases from V and 3 from J, leaving 6 bases between them. Germline V gene sequence: CDR1 MDHEN, CDR2 SYDVKM. This CDR3 is 12 amino acids long. Written as DNA, the CDR3 is TGTGCCAGCAGTTTTGGGGACTACGAGCAGTACCTC. This codes for CASSFGDYEQYL.

This clonotype was seen repeatedly, ten times or more. The gene calls are TRBV20-1 and TRBJ2-7; perhaps TRBD2 as D (6 bases). This CDR3 comprises 12 residues. The germline gives CDR1 DFQATT, CDR2 SNEGSKA (reference sequence). V lost 4 bases to trimming and J lost 2 bases, with 9 bases between them. The chain's CDR3 is CSATSDAYEQYF. For the CDR3, the DNA is TGCAGTGCTACTAGCGACGCCTACGAGCAGTACTTC.

J is TRBJ2-4 and V is TRBV9, with TRBD1 as a possible D gene (6 bases). In germline, CDR1 is SGDLS, CDR2 YYNGEE. The CDR3 has 13 amino acids. The ends were cut back, 5 bases at V and 6 bases at J, with 12 bases in the middle. The CDR3 sequence is CASSAAGANIQYF. DNA of the CDR3: TGTGCCAGCAGTGCCGCAGGGGCAAACATTCAGTACTTC.

This clonotype was seen more than once but under ten times. The rearrangement joins TRBV6-2 or TRBV6-3 to TRBJ2-1; 11 bases match TRBD2. Per germline, CDR1 MNHEY and CDR2 SVGEGT. With 10 bases clipped from V and 6 bases from J, the junction kept 8 bases outside the gene matches. This CDR3 has 14 amino acids. The CDR3 DNA follows: TGTGCCACCCAACTAGCGGGAGCCGTCAATGAGCAGTTCTTC. Translated: CATQLAGAVNEQFF.

Turning to this clonotype: A junction end diverges from the germline sequence, so it may reflect a read error. V gene TRBV4-2 combines with J gene TRBJ1-6; no firm D call. The CDR3 covers 16 residues. Per germline, CDR1 LGHNA and CDR2 YNFKEQ. Here the CDR3 DNA reads TGTGCCAGCAGCCAAGATAGGCGGGGTCCTGATTCACCCCCCCACTTT. Amino acid sequence: CASSQDRRGPDSPPHF.

There are many counts of this clonotype. This rearrangement joins TRBV6-1 to TRBJ1-6, with 7 positions matching TRBD1. Germline CDR1 MNHNS, CDR2 SASEGT. The CDR3 is 15 amino acids. Germline trimming cut 5 bases from V and 8 bases from J; bases unmatched to any gene: 9. The CDR3 reads CASSSVSGGYSPLHF. In DNA, the CDR3 is TGTGCCAGCAGTTCTGTTTCAGGGGGTTATTCACCCCTCCACTTT.

The gene calls are TRBV29-1 and TRBJ2-2; D might be TRBD1 (6 bases). Germline CDR1 and CDR2: SQVTM and ANQGSEA. V was trimmed by 6 bases and J by 5 bases, leaving 13 bases between them. CDR3 length equals 13 residues. The CDR3: CSVRTAGTGELFF. The CDR3 DNA reads as TGCAGCGTCCGGACAGCAGGGACCGGGGAGCTGTTTTTT.

Note on this clonotype: Without the conserved terminal phenylalanine or tryptophan, this CDR3 likely stems from a read error. This rearrangement joins TRBV2 to TRBJ1-1; D is ambiguous. Germline values: CDR1 SNHLY, CDR2 FYNNEI. The CDR3 has 13 residues. Trimming shortened V by 8 bases and J by 5 bases, and 15 bases separated the two germline ends. The CDR3 loop reads CASASFLLTEAFL. The DNA of the CDR3 is TGTGCCAGCGCCTCTTTCCTGTTGACTGAAGCTTTCCTT.

A note on this clonotype: This may be a read error: a much more frequent sequence differs by one nucleotide. The V gene is TRBV6-2 or TRBV6-3, the J gene TRBJ2-1; D remains unclear. Germline values: CDR1 MNHEY, CDR2 SVGEGT. The length of the CDR3 is 11 residues. V lost 6 bases and J lost 5, with 5 bases in between. CDR3 in amino acids: CASRLDNEQFF. In DNA form, the CDR3 reads TGTGCCAGCAGGCTAGACAATGAGCAGTTCTTC.

This clonotype was recorded at least ten times. In DNA, the CDR3 is TGTGCCTGGAGCCACACCTTACCCAACGAGCAGTACTTC. Protein product: CAWSHTLPNEQYF. V usage is TRBV30 and J usage is TRBJ2-7, with D unresolved. V shed 3 bases and J shed 5 bases, with 14 bases lying between them. Germline V gives CDR1 GTSNPN, CDR2 SVGIG (reference sequence). The CDR3 loop spans 13 amino acids.

There are many counts of this clonotype. The J gene is TRBJ2-3, the V gene TRBV5-1; unclear D gene. This CDR3 has 13 amino acids. Per the germline V gene, CDR1 is SGHRS and CDR2 is YFSETQ. Deletions cut 0 bases from V and 6 bases from J, with 8 bases between. The CDR3 DNA is TGCGCCAGCAGCTTGGATACTATCGATACGCAGTATTTT. This sequence encodes CASSLDTIDTQYF.

This clonotype was picked up many times. The chain uses TRBV4-1 and TRBJ2-5; D unresolved. The CDR3 runs to 13 residues. Looked up from germline, CDR1 is MGHRA and CDR2 is YSYEKL. V lost 1 base, J lost 4 bases, and 7 bases lay in between. CDR3 sequence reads: CASSQVMVETQYF. In DNA, the CDR3 is TGCGCCAGCAGCCAAGTGATGGTAGAGACCCAGTACTTC.

As to this clonotype: This may stem from a read error, because a much larger clone lies one nucleotide away. J is TRBJ1-5 and V is TRBV7-2, with 9 nucleotides matching TRBD1. The V gene end was trimmed by 5 bases and the J gene end by 2 bases; junction bases not matched to a gene: 10. Germline CDR1 SGHTA, CDR2 FQGNSA. This CDR3 spans 17 amino acids. CDR3 sequence: CASSPRQGGFGNQPQHF. CDR3 coding DNA: TGTGCCAGCAGCCCGAGACAGGGGGGCTTTGGCAATCAGCCCCAGCATTTT.

This clonotype was detected only a few times. V usage is TRBV7-6 and J usage is TRBJ2-7; TRBD2 agrees at 7 bases. The V and J ends lost 5 bases and 3 bases, in that order; junction bases with no gene match: 16. The CDR3 totals 17 residues. Germline CDR1 is SGHVS and CDR2 is FNYEAQ. For the CDR3, the DNA is TGTGCCAGCAGCACCAGCGGGGAGATCCAAATAAACTACGAGCAGTACTTC. Translating gives CASSTSGEIQINYEQYF.

The rearrangement uses TRBV2 and TRBJ2-3; TRBD2 matches 9 bases. CDR3 length: 18 amino acids. Germline CDR1 is SNHLY and CDR2 is FYNNEI. Trimming cost V 4 bases and J 2 bases; bases outside gene matches: 13. CDR3 in amino acids: CASSVASGKGGPTDTQYF. In DNA form, the CDR3 reads TGTGCCAGCAGTGTTGCTAGCGGGAAAGGCGGCCCCACAGATACGCAGTATTTT. Filled out from reference TRBV2 and TRBJ2-3, the complete variable domain reads EPEVTQTPSHQVTQMGQEVILRCVPISNHLYFYWYRQILGQKVEFLVSFYNNEISEKSEIFDDQFSVERPDGSNFTLKIRSTKLEDSAMYFCASSVASGKGGPTDTQYFGPGTRLTVL.

This sequence joins TRBV28 and TRBJ2-7; D may be TRBD1 (6 bases). There are 17 residues in the CDR3. In germline, CDR1 is MDHEN, CDR2 SYDVKM. Trimming took 5 bases from V and 2 from J, leaving 22 bases between them. CDR3 residues: CASSPHEGGSSTYEQYF. CDR3 bases: TGTGCCAGCAGTCCCCACGAAGGGGGAAGTAGCACCTACGAGCAGTACTTC.

This clonotype was seen more than once but under ten times. V usage is TRBV11-2 and J usage is TRBJ1-4; tentatively, D is TRBD1 (6 bases). V dropped 0 bases and J dropped 5 bases, with 10 bases sitting between them. The germline V gene encodes CDR1 SGHAT and CDR2 FQNNGV. This CDR3 comprises 15 residues. CDR3 DNA: TGTGCCAGCAGCTTAGACGGGGGCCCCAATGAAAAACTGTTTTTT. Protein: CASSLDGGPNEKLFF.

The chain carries TRBV7-6 and TRBJ1-2; a weak D match, TRBD1 (6 bases). Trimming cost V 5 bases and J 4 bases, with 11 bases left between them. CDR3 length equals 13 residues. Germline CDR1 reads SGHVS; CDR2 reads FNYEAQ. CDR3 sequence reads: CASSTARGYGYTF. Here the CDR3 DNA reads TGTGCCAGCAGCACAGCCAGGGGCTATGGCTACACCTTC.

The CDR3 nucleotides read TGTGCCAGCAGTCCAACCGGGGGTGAAAAACTGTTTTTT. Translation: CASSPTGGEKLFF. The gene calls are TRBV28 and TRBJ1-4, with TRBD1 as a possible D gene (5 bases). Germline V CDR1 and CDR2: MDHEN, SYDVKM. The CDR3 covers 13 residues. V lost 5 bases and J 7 bases, leaving 11 bases between the germline ends. The whole variable domain, filled in from reference TRBV28 and TRBJ1-4, reads DVKVTQSSRYLVKRTGEKVFLECVQDMDHENMFWYRQDPGLGLRLIYFSYDVKMKEKGDIPEGYSVSREKKERFSLILESASTNQTSMYLCASSPTGGEKLFFGSGTQLSVL.

The rearrangement uses TRBV11-2 and TRBJ2-5; no firm D call. Germline CDR1 is SGHAT and CDR2 is FQNNGV. CDR3 length: 15 residues. The germline V and J ends were trimmed by 3 bases and 2 bases, with 13 bases remaining between them. The CDR3 protein is CASSFTAGPQETQYF. The CDR3 DNA reads TGTGCCAGCAGCTTTACCGCCGGGCCACAAGAGACCCAGTACTTC.